This TCR beta chain was documented in a study of control samples from healthy donors and cancer patients. The germline CDR1 and CDR2 sequences are SGHVS and FNYEAQ. This CDR3 is built from 15 residues. V was trimmed by 0 bases and J by 1 base, leaving 9 bases between them. Profiled with immunoSEQ multiplex PCR; TCRdb holds only in-frame clones, not every one. The sample yields 100,000 to 150,000 clones, approximately 91% seen once. Sample: blood. The rearrangement joins TRBV7-6 to TRBJ1-1; maybe TRBD1 (6 bases). This receptor was obtained from a man over 45 in good health. The CDR3, as DNA: TGTGCCAGCAGCTTAGCGACAGGAACGAACACTGAAGCTTTCTTT. Its protein is CASSLATGTNTEAFF.